The 29 T cell receptor beta chains reported below all come from one sample, sequenced in a study of cytomegalovirus exposure and HLA in healthy donors. Primers for the PCR totalled 60 Vbeta and 13 Jbeta. Sequencing used immunoSEQ multiplex PCR; TCRdb keeps in-frame clones, though not all of them. In the table there are about 120,000 clones, about 79% of which are singletons. Sample: PBMCs. The origin of the receptors is a woman aged 18-35 years in good health and CMV-seronegative.

The chain carries TRBV11-3 and TRBJ1-1, with 7 bases aligning to TRBD1. Germline V gene lookup returns CDR1 SGHNT and CDR2 YENEEA. The CDR3 totals 16 residues. V dropped 0 bases and J dropped 5; count of bases not matched to a gene: 9. CDR3 amino acids: CASSLEGTAGGTEAFF. Written as DNA, the CDR3 is TGTGCCAGCAGCTTAGAGGGGACAGCAGGCGGGACTGAAGCTTTCTTT.

The chain couples TRBV19 to TRBJ1-1, with 8 bases matching TRBD1. The CDR3 sequence is 15 residues long. In germline, CDR1 is LNHDA, CDR2 SQIVND (reference sequence). V dropped 7 bases and J dropped 0; count of bases not matched to a gene: 7. CDR3 sequence (DNA): TGTGCCAGTAAGGGACAGGAGAACTTGAACACTGAAGCTTTCTTT. Amino acids: CASKGQENLNTEAFF.

This chain links TRBV7-2 with TRBJ1-1, with D maybe TRBD1 (6 bases). The CDR3 loop spans 15 amino acids. Germline CDR1 SGHTA, CDR2 FQGNSA. Trimming cost V 5 bases and J 0 bases, with 13 bases left between them. As DNA, the CDR3 is TGTGCCAGCAGCCTCCTAGGACAGATGAACACTGAAGCTTTCTTT. Translating gives CASSLLGQMNTEAFF.

The chain has TRBV7-2 and TRBJ1-4; no definite D call. Trimming took 1 base from V and 6 from J, leaving 12 bases between them. Looked up from germline, CDR1 is SGHTA and CDR2 is FQGNSA. This CDR3 contains 15 residues. Written as DNA, the CDR3 is TGTGCCAGCAGCTTAGTTGTAGGAGTAGATGAAAAACTGTTTTTT. The encoded protein is CASSLVVGVDEKLFF.

The V and J genes are TRBV11-3 and TRBJ1-3; D gene ambiguous. The V end was cut by 1 base, the J end by 1 base, with 8 bases between. Per germline, CDR1 SGHNT and CDR2 YENEEA. This CDR3 contains 15 residues. In nucleotides, the CDR3 is TGTGCCAGCAGCTTAGCGGTGGAGTCTGGAAACACCATATATTTT. Its translation is CASSLAVESGNTIYF.

As regards this clone: A junction boundary mismatches the germline segment, possibly from a read error. V usage is TRBV6-4 and J usage is TRBJ2-7, with 8 bases identical to TRBD2. CDR1 is MRHNA, CDR2 SNTAGT, per germline. The CDR3 has 14 amino acids. As DNA, the CDR3 is TGTGCCAGCACCACTAGAATCGAGACTAGCGATTGGCACTTC. Protein product: CASTTRIETSDWHF.

The V gene is TRBV7-2, the J gene TRBJ1-5, with 8 bases identical to TRBD1. The CDR3 spans 14 residues. The germline gives CDR1 SGHTA, CDR2 FQGNSA. With 1 base clipped from V and 4 bases from J, the junction kept 0 bases outside the gene matches. CDR3: CASSLDRGNQPQHF. The CDR3 DNA reads TGTGCCAGCAGCTTAGACAGGGGGAATCAGCCCCAGCATTTT.

In its sample, this clone was seen a few times. The chain recombines TRBV4-1 with TRBJ2-1; D might be TRBD2 (5 bases). The CDR3 sequence is 13 residues long. Between the trimmed V and J ends, which lost 5 bases and 8 bases, there was a span of 13 bases. The germline gives CDR1 MGHRA, CDR2 YSYEKL. CDR3 sequence reads: CASSGPLGDEQFF. CDR3 coding DNA: TGCGCCAGCAGCGGACCCCTCGGGGATGAGCAGTTCTTC.

V usage is TRBV10-3 and J usage is TRBJ2-5; tentative D call: TRBD2 (6 bases). Germline V gives CDR1 ENHRY, CDR2 SYGVKD. The CDR3 is 15 residues long. Trimming pared 4 bases from V and 3 bases from J, leaving 15 bases between. CDR3 sequence: CAISAGGNIEETQYF. Written as DNA, the CDR3 is TGTGCCATCAGTGCCGGAGGGAATATCGAAGAGACCCAGTACTTC.

The chain couples TRBV11-2 to TRBJ1-1; maybe TRBD1 (6 bases). Germline-derived CDR1 and CDR2 are SGHAT and FQNNGV. The CDR3 covers 12 residues. V gave up 3 bases and J gave up 6 bases, with 8 bases separating them. CDR3 bases: TGTGCCAGCAGCTTTGGGGGCGCTGAAGCTTTCTTT. Translating gives CASSFGGAEAFF.

The chain recombines TRBV28 with TRBJ1-1; no definite D call. CDR1 and CDR2 (germline): MDHEN, SYDVKM. The V and J ends lost 2 bases and 1 base respectively, with 8 bases between them. The CDR3 runs 14 residues. The CDR3 nucleotides read TGTGCCAGCAGTTTAGGGCCTTCGAACACTGAAGCTTTCTTT. Translating it yields CASSLGPSNTEAFF.

This chain connects TRBV28 to TRBJ1-3; D not resolved. Germline V CDR1 and CDR2: MDHEN, SYDVKM. The CDR3 extends over 14 amino acids. V lost 6 bases, J lost 0 bases, and 9 bases lay in between. The CDR3 here is CASSPGVSGNTIYF. The CDR3 coding sequence is TGTGCCAGCAGCCCGGGAGTCTCTGGAAACACCATATATTTT.

The V gene is TRBV5-6, the J gene TRBJ1-3; D possibly corresponds to TRBD1 (6 bases). Germline V CDR1 and CDR2: SGHDT, YYEEEE. CDR3 length: 19 residues. Trimming removed 1 base from V and 3 bases from J, with 23 bases in between. The CDR3 region has the DNA TGTGCCAGCAGCTTGTGGGGACACTTAAGAAAGTTAGTTGGAAACACCATATATTTT. Translated, it gives CASSLWGHLRKLVGNTIYF. Variable domain in full (rest from reference TRBV5-6 and TRBJ1-3): DAGVTQSPTHLIKTRGQQVTLRCSPKSGHDTVSWYQQALGQGPQFIFQYYEEEERQRGNFPDRFSGHQFPNYSSELNVNALLLGDSALYLCASSLWGHLRKLVGNTIYFGEGSWLTVV.

This chain connects TRBV30 to TRBJ1-3; D ambiguous. Germline CDR1 reads GTSNPN; CDR2 reads SVGIG (reference sequence). With 0 bases removed from V and 6 bases from J, the gap between germline ends came to 15 bases. The CDR3 totals 15 residues. This CDR3 reads CAWSVQSSMENTIYF. The CDR3 DNA is TGTGCCTGGAGTGTACAGTCCAGTATGGAAAACACCATATATTTT. The whole variable domain, filled in from reference TRBV30 and TRBJ1-3, reads SQTIHQWPATLVQPVGSPLSLECTVEGTSNPNLYWYRQAAGRGLQLLFYSVGIGQISSEVPQNLSASRPQDRQFILSSKKLLLSDSGFYLCAWSVQSSMENTIYFGEGSWLTVV.

J is TRBJ1-5 and V is TRBV21-1; TRBD1 is taken as the D call from the table, unchecked against the DNA. TRBV21-1 represents a pseudogene. The CDR3 consists of 17 residues. Written as DNA, the CDR3 is TGTGCCAGCAGCAAGGCGCCAGGGGGCATTTTGAATCAGCCCCAGCATTTT. It encodes CASSKAPGGILNQPQHF.

This chain joins TRBV29-1 and TRBJ1-3; D is possibly TRBD1 (5 bases). The germline V and J ends were trimmed by 5 bases and 0 bases, with 11 bases remaining between them. The length of the CDR3 is 14 residues. Germline V gene data show CDR1 as SQVTM and CDR2 as ANQGSEA. CDR3 protein: CSVLTGASGNTIYF. CDR3 DNA: TGCAGCGTTTTAACAGGTGCCTCTGGAAACACCATATATTTT.

This clone is a singleton in its sample. The J gene is TRBJ2-7, the V gene TRBV19; TRBD2 aligns across 7 bases. Unmatched junction bases numbered 5, after V lost 1 base and J lost 2 bases. The germline V gene encodes CDR1 LNHDA and CDR2 SQIVND (reference sequence). The CDR3 spans 15 residues. CDR3 DNA: TGTGCCAGTAGTATAGCGACCGGGGGGACCTACGAGCAGTACTTC. This encodes CASSIATGGTYEQYF.

The rearrangement uses TRBV11-3 and TRBJ2-5; possible D gene TRBD1, 5 bases. CDR3 length: 13 amino acids. V shed 4 bases and J shed 3 bases, with 9 bases lying between them. Germline CDR1 reads SGHNT; CDR2 reads YENEEA. In nucleotides, the CDR3 is TGTGCCAGCAGCTCAGGGTACGAAGAGACCCAGTACTTC. This gives the protein CASSSGYEETQYF.

The genes are TRBV5-6 and TRBJ1-4; D is perhaps TRBD1 (5 bases). V was trimmed by 4 bases and J by 6 bases, leaving 16 bases between them. Germline V lookup: CDR1 SGHDT, CDR2 YYEEEE. The CDR3 consists of 15 residues. The CDR3 DNA reads TGTGCCAGCAGCCGCCTTGTGGGGGAGGATGAAAAACTGTTTTTT. Translating gives CASSRLVGEDEKLFF.

V and J are TRBV7-2 and TRBJ1-4; D is unclear. This CDR3 region has 12 residues. Between the trimmed V and J ends, which lost 3 bases and 7 bases, there was a span of 6 bases. Germline V gene sequence: CDR1 SGHTA, CDR2 FQGNSA. The CDR3 DNA reads as TGTGCCAGCAGCTTCTCTTCTGAAAAACTGTTTTTT. It specifies CASSFSSEKLFF.

V usage is TRBV30 and J usage is TRBJ1-1; 7 bases map to TRBD1. Germline V lookup: CDR1 GTSNPN, CDR2 SVGIG (reference sequence). This CDR3 contains 14 residues. J gave up 6 bases and V 0 bases, and 7 bases lay outside the gene matches. The CDR3 coding sequence is TGTGCCTGGAGTGTTGACAGGGAGAGGGCTGAAGCTTTCTTT. Protein: CAWSVDRERAEAFF. Full variable domain (rest looked up from reference TRBV30 and TRBJ1-1): SQTIHQWPATLVQPVGSPLSLECTVEGTSNPNLYWYRQAAGRGLQLLFYSVGIGQISSEVPQNLSASRPQDRQFILSSKKLLLSDSGFYLCAWSVDRERAEAFFGQGTRLTVV.

The chain combines TRBV6-1 with TRBJ2-1; TRBD2 matches at 9 bases. With V trimmed by 5 bases and J by 5 bases, 7 bases remained unmatched. The V gene's germline CDR1 is MNHNS and CDR2 SASEGT. The CDR3 sequence is 15 residues long. The CDR3 region has the DNA TGTGCCAGCAGTTGGGTTCCTAGCGGGGACAATGAGCAGTTCTTC. Amino acid sequence: CASSWVPSGDNEQFF.

The chain recombines TRBV30 with TRBJ2-1, with D possibly matching TRBD1 (5 bases). CDR1 is GTSNPN and CDR2 is SVGIG in the germline V gene (reference sequence). The CDR3 spans 11 residues. The V end was cut by 7 bases, the J end by 4 bases, with 8 bases between. The DNA of the CDR3 is TGTGCCTCCACAGGTTACAATGAGCAGTTCTTC. This codes for CASTGYNEQFF.

The rearrangement links TRBV7-2 to TRBJ2-2; TRBD2 matches 8 bases. V lost 5 bases, J lost 4 bases, and 3 bases stayed unmatched. There are 14 residues in the CDR3. Germline CDR1 SGHTA, CDR2 FQGNSA. The CDR3 reads CASSNGRVTGELFF. DNA for the CDR3: TGTGCCAGCAGCAACGGGAGGGTCACCGGGGAGCTGTTTTTT.

CDR3 DNA sequence: TGTGCCAGCAGCTTACCCCCAGAGAACACTGAAGCTTTCTTT. It translates to CASSLPPENTEAFF. J is TRBJ1-1 and V is TRBV7-9; no clear D. Trimming took off 2 bases at V and 1 base at J, with 8 bases between the two ends. CDR1 and CDR2 from the germline V gene are SEHNR and FQNEAQ (reference sequence). The CDR3 has 14 amino acids.

The V gene is TRBV29-1, the J gene TRBJ2-2; 12 positions match TRBD1. The V and J ends lost 7 bases and 2 bases, in that order; junction bases with no gene match: 11. The CDR3 sequence is 17 residues long. Per the germline V gene, CDR1 is SQVTM and CDR2 is ANQGSEA. CDR3 sequence: CSARTLGTGGNTGELFF. CDR3 nucleotide sequence: TGCAGCGCCCGAACACTAGGGACAGGGGGCAACACCGGGGAGCTGTTTTTT.

This clone was seen a single time. CDR3 in DNA: TGTGCCAGCATATTACAGGGCAAGGAGACCCAGTACTTC. Translation gives CASILQGKETQYF. The chain is built from TRBV28 and TRBJ2-5, with TRBD1 as a possible D gene (6 bases). V lost 7 bases, J lost 5 bases, and 14 bases lay in between. Germline values: CDR1 MDHEN, CDR2 SYDVKM. The CDR3 sequence is 13 residues long.

The chain uses TRBV6-5 and TRBJ1-2, with 9 bases lining up with TRBD1. From germline, CDR1 is MNHEY and CDR2 SVGAGI. This CDR3 region has 16 residues. Germline trimming cut 1 base from V and 6 bases from J; bases unmatched to any gene: 9. For the CDR3, the DNA is TGTGCCAGCAGTTACTGGGATCGACAGGGGGAGGATGGCTACACCTTC. Encoded protein: CASSYWDRQGEDGYTF.

This chain connects TRBV28 to TRBJ2-2; 8 positions match TRBD1. The CDR3 runs to 16 residues. The germline gives CDR1 MDHEN, CDR2 SYDVKM. With V trimmed by 6 bases and J by 1 base, 7 bases remained unmatched. CDR3 residues: CASRRSGTGNTGELFF. The CDR3 DNA sequence: TGTGCCAGCAGACGATCCGGGACAGGGAACACCGGGGAGCTGTTTTTT.